Ten or more counts support the clone carrying this T cell receptor beta chain. For donors with ophthalmopathy, the disease showed moderate-to-severe activity, reached CAS ≥3 and NOSPECS ≥4, and had lasted under 3 months. The PBMCs used were ones drawn from 8 to 10 ml of fresh peripheral blood. Investigators amplified TCR beta CDR3 regions from RNA transcripts. HTBI primers were used in a first-round RT-PCR, which preceded a second-round multiplex PCR. TCRdb independently ran MiXCR on the multiplex PCR reads; one entry per CDR3 protein. Of over 650,000 distinct CDR3 sequences in the sample, about 38% are singletons; the top ten hold over 2.5%. CDR1 and CDR2 from the germline V gene are SEHNR and FQNEAQ (reference sequence). This CDR3 comprises 14 residues. J was trimmed by 10 bases and V by 5 bases; bases with no gene match: 8. The data originate from a study of Graves' ophthalmopathy and Graves' hyperthyroidism.

Material: peripheral blood. The sequence derives from an adult man with Graves' ophthalmopathy. The chain joins TRBV7-9 to TRBJ1-6, with 7 positions matching TRBD1. CDR3 in amino acids: CASSQGGGVSPLHF. The CDR3 region has the DNA TGTGCCAGCAGCCAGGGAGGGGGCGTATCACCCCTCCACTTT.